This T cell receptor beta chain was obtained from a study of CD8+CD57+ T cells in acquired aplastic anemia. TCR beta VDJ and CDR3 profiling used genomic DNA as template. TCRdb reanalysed the reads using MiXCR and keeps one entry per CDR3 protein. The profile shows around 150,000 distinct CDR3 sequences, 47% of them singletons. From germline, CDR1 is LGHDT and CDR2 YNNKEL (reference sequence). J lost 3 bases, V lost 4 bases, and 9 bases had no gene match. The CDR3 spans 17 residues. The sequenced patients had an expansion of CD8+CD57+ cells seen by flow cytometry. Each patient had severe acquired aplastic anemia. This clonotype was counted a few times.

The genes are TRBV3-1 and TRBJ2-6; 7 bases align to TRBD1. The sequencing sample was made of sorted CD4+, CD8+, or CD8+CD57+ T cells (not recorded which) from PBMCs. The sequence came from a human donor with aplastic anemia. This CDR3 is CASSPLIGGDGANVLTF. The CDR3 nucleotides are TGTGCCAGCAGCCCATTAATAGGGGGCGATGGGGCCAACGTCCTGACTTTC.